A selection of T cell receptor beta chains follows, all from one sample in a study of T cell responses to AZD1222 COVID-19 vaccine. Generated by immunoSEQ multiplex PCR, the TCRdb table keeps only in-frame clones and is missing some. The table shows about 150,000 clones, with about 94% occurring only once. Source: peripheral blood, taken on day 0 of AZD1222 vaccination. Every receptor here comes from an adult in good health. CDR3s include the opening cysteine and the closing phenylalanine or tryptophan. Fields, in order: V gene, D gene, J gene, CDR3 protein. A D gene is named only where the DNA matches it firmly.

V gene: TRBV3-1/TRBV3-2
D gene: TRBD2
J gene: TRBJ2-2
CDR3 protein: CASSHGLAGGWTGELFF

V gene: TRBV27
D gene: TRBD1
J gene: TRBJ2-7
CDR3 protein: CASSRTGSYEQYF

V gene: TRBV11-2
D gene: NA
J gene: TRBJ2-2
CDR3 protein: CASSRGGELFF

V gene: TRBV7-9
D gene: NA
J gene: TRBJ2-2
CDR3 protein: CASSIFSTGELFF

V gene: TRBV6-5
D gene: TRBD1
J gene: TRBJ1-5
CDR3 protein: CASRLQGGRDQPQHF

V gene: TRBV6-5
D gene: NA
J gene: TRBJ2-5
CDR3 protein: CASSFGPTETQYF

V gene: TRBV25-1
D gene: TRBD1
J gene: TRBJ2-5
CDR3 protein: CASSERGHQETQYF

V gene: TRBV5-1
D gene: TRBD1
J gene: TRBJ2-6
CDR3 protein: CASSQQTGVGANVLTF

V gene: TRBV9
D gene: NA
J gene: TRBJ1-2
CDR3 protein: CASSPRYRDSGGYTF

V gene: TRBV6-2/TRBV6-3
D gene: NA
J gene: TRBJ2-7
CDR3 protein: CASSQGSEQYF

V gene: TRBV19
D gene: NA
J gene: TRBJ2-1
CDR3 protein: CASSIAGETEQFF

V gene: TRBV27
D gene: TRBD1
J gene: TRBJ1-2
CDR3 protein: CASSLQGADYGYTF

V gene: TRBV12-3/TRBV12-4
D gene: NA
J gene: TRBJ2-3
CDR3 protein: CASSFRGDTQYF

V gene: TRBV27
D gene: TRBD1
J gene: TRBJ2-4
CDR3 protein: CASIPIAGQGNIQYF

V gene: TRBV5-1
D gene: NA
J gene: TRBJ2-7
CDR3 protein: CASSREWGWSYEQYF

V gene: TRBV19
D gene: NA
J gene: TRBJ2-2
CDR3 protein: CASSPPFGVNTGELFF

V gene: TRBV7-6
D gene: TRBD1
J gene: TRBJ2-3
CDR3 protein: CASSARDRVTDTQYF

V gene: TRBV7-9
D gene: NA
J gene: TRBJ2-7
CDR3 protein: CASSFGKYYEQYF

V gene: TRBV19
D gene: NA
J gene: TRBJ2-2
CDR3 protein: CACWGGGTGELFF

V gene: TRBV9
D gene: NA
J gene: TRBJ2-3
CDR3 protein: CASSREDTQYF

V gene: TRBV6-5
D gene: NA
J gene: TRBJ1-5
CDR3 protein: CASSYSRVGQPQHF

V gene: TRBV6-4
D gene: NA
J gene: TRBJ1-4
CDR3 protein: CASSDSGHNEKLFF

V gene: TRBV4-1
D gene: NA
J gene: TRBJ2-7
CDR3 protein: CASSQVQALADPTRRYEQYF

V gene: TRBV29-1
D gene: NA
J gene: TRBJ2-3
CDR3 protein: CSVDANTDTQYF

V gene: TRBV5-1
D gene: NA
J gene: TRBJ1-2
CDR3 protein: CASSLDRANYGYTF

V gene: TRBV19
D gene: NA
J gene: TRBJ1-1
CDR3 protein: CASSIASTEAFF